The clone carrying this T cell receptor (beta chain) was observed once. TCRdb's copy holds only in-frame clones and misses some; the assay was immunoSEQ multiplex PCR. The sample carries approximately 100,000 clones, roughly 86% recorded once. The CDR3 spans 13 residues. Germline V lookup: CDR1 KGHDR, CDR2 SFDVKD. The germline V and J ends were trimmed by 3 bases and 8 bases, with 12 bases remaining between them. The sample belongs to a study of control samples from healthy donors and cancer patients. The J gene is TRBJ1-2, the V gene TRBV24-1; possibly TRBD1 for D (6 bases). Material: blood. This sequence originates from a man aged 25-45 years in good health. The CDR3 loop is CATSDLTTGGYTF. CDR3 DNA: TGTGCCACCAGTGATCTAACCACAGGGGGCTACACCTTC.